Listed below are T cell receptor beta chains from one sample, sequenced in a study of T cells after yellow fever vaccination. MiXCR was run by TCRdb on the 5' RACE reads, yielding one entry per CDR3 protein. The sample carries about 550,000 distinct CDR3 sequences, about a fifth recorded once. Sample: PBMCs, taken 15 days after the yellow fever booster vaccination. These TCRs come from a man younger than 40 who received the YFV17D yellow fever vaccine. The CDR3 runs from the conserved cysteine through the conserved F or W. A D gene is named only where the DNA matches it firmly. Size is stated for part of the rows, as once, few or many counts, or as a class when the clone is expanded.

CDR3 length	V gene	J gene	clone size	D gene	CDR3 DNA	CDR3 protein
13	TRBV6-5	TRBJ2-7	NA	TRBD1	TGTGCCAGCCAATACCGGGACAGTTACGAGCAGTACTTC	CASQYRDSYEQYF
15	TRBV5-4	TRBJ2-7	NA	TRBD2	TGTGCCACACAGGCCAGCGGGAAAGCCTCCTACGAGCAGTACTTC	CATQASGKASYEQYF
14	TRBV20-1	TRBJ2-5	few	NA	TGCAGTGCTAGATACAGGGTTCGAGGGGAGACCCAGTACTTC	CSARYRVRGETQYF
14	TRBV7-6	TRBJ2-1	few	NA	TGTGCCAGCAGCTTAGGGGTACTAGGCGATGAGCAGTTCTTC	CASSLGVLGDEQFF
12	TRBV5-1	TRBJ2-7	once	NA	TGCGCCAGCATGGAGAACTCCTACGAGCAGTACTTC	CASMENSYEQYF
15	TRBV20-1	TRBJ2-1	once	TRBD2	TGCAGTGCGCATAGACTAGCGGTCATTGCACATGAGCAGTTCTTC	CSAHRLAVIAHEQFF
17	TRBV4-3	TRBJ2-2	few	NA	TGCGCCAGCAGCCAAGATTTTATACGGCGGCCCACCGGGGAGCTGTTTTTT	CASSQDFIRRPTGELFF
21	TRBV24-1	TRBJ2-2	NA	TRBD1	TGTGCCACCGGGCCTAGGGTTACGGTCCACGAGGACAGGGGTTCCACCGGGGAGCTGTTTTTT	CATGPRVTVHEDRGSTGELFF
12	TRBV12-3/TRBV12-4	TRBJ2-2	few	NA	TGTGCCAGCAAGGGGGAAACCGGGGAGCTGTTTTTT	CASKGETGELFF
17	TRBV20-1	TRBJ2-5	NA	TRBD2	TGCAGTGCTAGAGTACTAGCGACGAAGGGGTACCAAGAGACCCAGTACTTC	CSARVLATKGYQETQYF
15	TRBV20-1	TRBJ2-1	NA	TRBD2	TGCAGTGCCGCCACCCGCGGGAGCTCCTACAATGAGCAGTTCTTC	CSAATRGSSYNEQFF
17	TRBV6-2/TRBV6-3	TRBJ2-3	NA	TRBD2	TGTGCCAGCAGTTACACTTCGGGAGGGCCTGGCACAGATACGCAGTATTTT	CASSYTSGGPGTDTQYF
19	TRBV11-1	TRBJ2-1	NA	TRBD2	TGTGCCAGCAGCGTAACCTTAGCGGGAGGATCTAGCTCCTACAATGAGCAGTTCTTC	CASSVTLAGGSSSYNEQFF
16	TRBV7-6	TRBJ2-3	few	NA	TGTGCCAGCAGCTTAGGTGGGCCAGGGGGCACAGATACGCAGTATTTT	CASSLGGPGGTDTQYF
14	TRBV5-1	TRBJ2-7	few	NA	TGCGCCAGCAGCTTTATGGGGGTTTCCCACGAGCAGTACTTC	CASSFMGVSHEQYF
13	TRBV7-2	TRBJ2-5	once	TRBD2	TGTGCCAGCAGTTCACTAGCGGGAGCGGCCCAGTACTTC	CASSSLAGAAQYF
16	TRBV5-1	TRBJ2-7	NA	TRBD2	TGCGCCAGCAGCTTGGCCCGACTAGCGGGGACCTACGAGCAGTACTTC	CASSLARLAGTYEQYF
14	TRBV10-3	TRBJ1-2	few	NA	TGTGCCATCAGTGAGTCGTCCGGGTTGAGTTCCTCCACCTTC	CAISESSGLSSSTF
15	TRBV5-1	TRBJ1-1	NA	TRBD1	TGCGCCAGCAGCTTATCCGGGACAGGGGGCACTGAAGCTTTCTTT	CASSLSGTGGTEAFF
13	TRBV20-1	TRBJ1-1	few	NA	TGCAGTGCCCTGGGCGGGGTCAACACTGAAGCTTTCTTT	CSALGGVNTEAFF
14	TRBV6-2/TRBV6-3	TRBJ1-2	few	NA	TGTGCCAGCTCTAGTGACAAAGCTAACTATGGCTACACCTTC	CASSSDKANYGYTF
14	TRBV5-1	TRBJ2-5	NA	NA	TGCGCCAGCAGCTTCACTGGACAGCAAGAGACCCAGTACTTC	CASSFTGQQETQYF
14	TRBV28	TRBJ2-2	few	NA	TGTGCCAGCAGTCTACCTGACCCAACCGGGGAGCTGTTTTTT	CASSLPDPTGELFF
14	TRBV20-1	TRBJ2-1	few	TRBD2	TGCAGTGCTAGAGAAGCGGCCCGGGGGGATGAGCAGTTCTTC	CSAREAARGDEQFF
16	TRBV9	TRBJ2-1	NA	NA	TGTGCCAGCAGCGTAGAAGCGCCGAGCTCCTACAATGAGCAGTTCTTC	CASSVEAPSSYNEQFF
16	TRBV5-1	TRBJ2-6	few	NA	TGCGCCAGCAGCCCTGGACTGGCCTCTGGGGCCAACGTCCTGACTTTC	CASSPGLASGANVLTF
13	TRBV7-2	TRBJ2-7	NA	NA	TGTGCCAGCAGCTTATACCAGGGCATCGAGCAGTACTTC	CASSLYQGIEQYF
17	TRBV7-2	TRBJ2-3	NA	TRBD2	TGTGCCAGCAGTCCCCCGCGGGGGAGCGACCACACAGATACGCAGTATTTT	CASSPPRGSDHTDTQYF
15	TRBV9	TRBJ2-7	NA	TRBD2	TGTGCCAGCAGCGTAGATTTGGGGGGGACTTACGAGCAGTACTTC	CASSVDLGGTYEQYF
13	TRBV20-1	TRBJ2-7	few	NA	TGCAGTGCCGTGGACCTACTGTCCTACGAGCAGTACTTC	CSAVDLLSYEQYF
12	TRBV5-1	TRBJ1-1	few	NA	TGCGCCAGCACCGACGCCGGGACAGAAGCTTTCTTT	CASTDAGTEAFF
17	TRBV24-1	TRBJ2-4	NA	TRBD2	TGTGCCACCAGTGGTAGGACTAGCGGTCGGGGAGAGAACATTCAGTACTTC	CATSGRTSGRGENIQYF
16	TRBV5-6	TRBJ2-7	NA	TRBD2	TGTGCCAGCAGCTTGGGACTGGCTAGCGGGAAGGTCGAGCAGTACTTC	CASSLGLASGKVEQYF
18	TRBV11-1	TRBJ2-1	NA	TRBD2	TGTGCCAGCAGCCTCTACCGGACTAGCGGGAGTATCTACAATGAGCAGTTCTTC	CASSLYRTSGSIYNEQFF
13	TRBV7-2	TRBJ2-1	NA	NA	TGTGCCAGCAGCCTTAGCAGGCCGGATGAGCAGTTCTTC	CASSLSRPDEQFF
14	TRBV7-9	TRBJ1-5	NA	NA	TGTGCCAGCAGCGTAGGCACAGTGATTCAGCCCCAGCATTTT	CASSVGTVIQPQHF